Listed below are T cell receptor beta chains from one sample, sequenced in a study of T cell responses to AZD1222 COVID-19 vaccine. Clones were sequenced by immunoSEQ multiplex PCR, and TCRdb holds only the in-frame ones, with some missing. Seen here are under 250,000 clones, approximately 94% observed once, and the top ten hold roughly 1%. The source material was peripheral blood, sampled on day 0 of MenACWY control vaccination. These TCRs come from an adult in good health. Each CDR3 is given with its conserved first and last residue. D genes are given only for firm matches. Clone size is given for some rows only: seen once, a few or many times, or a class if the clone is expanded.

J gene,V gene,D gene,clone size,CDR3 protein,CDR3 DNA
TRBJ1-3,TRBV6-5,.,.,CASSLTGNTIYF,TGTGCCAGCAGTCTGACTGGAAACACCATATATTTT
TRBJ1-2,TRBV12-5,TRBD1,.,CASGLINRGGYTF,TGTGCTAGTGGTTTGATCAACAGGGGTGGCTACACCTTC
TRBJ2-2,TRBV7-2,.,few,CASSLGWNTGELFF,TGTGCCAGCAGCTTAGGGTGGAACACCGGGGAGCTGTTTTTT
TRBJ1-5,TRBV2,TRBD1,.,CASRRTGGNSNQPQHF,TGTGCCAGCCGGAGGACAGGGGGTAATAGCAATCAGCCCCAGCATTTT
TRBJ1-1,TRBV28,TRBD1,.,CASRLNTGGGSTEAFF,TGTGCCAGCAGGTTAAATACAGGGGGCGGTAGCACTGAAGCTTTCTTT
TRBJ2-3,TRBV5-1,.,.,CASSLDGGTDTQYF,TGCGCCAGCAGCTTGGATGGGGGCACAGATACGCAGTATTTT
TRBJ2-5,TRBV19,.,.,CASSPRGGGLADIETQYF,TGTGCCAGTAGTCCCCGGGGAGGGGGTCTAGCGGATATCGAGACCCAGTACTTC
TRBJ1-2,TRBV10-1,.,.,CASRRGYTF,TGCGCCAGCAGGCGGGGCTACACCTTC
TRBJ1-5,TRBV4-1,.,.,CASSAHRRDQPQHF,TGCGCCAGCAGCGCTCACAGGAGGGATCAGCCCCAGCATTTT
TRBJ1-1,TRBV11-2,.,.,CASSLDTVMNTEAFF,TGTGCCAGCAGCTTAGATACAGTCATGAACACTGAAGCTTTCTTT
TRBJ1-4,TRBV3-1/TRBV3-2,.,.,CASSQGTKGEKLFF,TGTGCCAGCAGCCAGGGGACCAAGGGTGAAAAACTGTTTTTT
TRBJ1-1,TRBV19,TRBD1,.,CASNSKRTGLNTEAFF,TGTGCCAGTAACTCAAAGAGGACAGGGTTGAACACTGAAGCTTTCTTT
TRBJ1-4,TRBV7-2,TRBD1,.,CASSQGVTNEKLFF,TGTGCCAGCAGCCAGGGGGTGACTAATGAAAAACTGTTTTTT
TRBJ1-3,TRBV29-1,.,once,CSVETGISGNTIYF,TGCAGCGTTGAAACAGGGATCTCTGGAAACACCATATATTTT
TRBJ1-6,TRBV5-5,.,.,CASSLTPDRDQGTLHF,TGTGCCAGCAGCTTGACTCCAGACCGGGATCAAGGCACCCTCCACTTT
TRBJ1-5,TRBV19,.,.,CASSPSGQGNQPQHF,TGTGCCAGTAGCCCAAGCGGGCAGGGCAATCAGCCCCAGCATTTT
TRBJ1-2,TRBV16,.,once,CASSQLQGGGYTF,TGTGCCAGCAGCCAGTTACAGGGAGGTGGCTACACCTTC
TRBJ2-3,TRBV7-6,.,.,CASSLAVVRTDTQYF,TGTGCCAGCAGCTTAGCGGTCGTACGCACAGATACGCAGTATTTT
TRBJ1-5,TRBV3-1/TRBV3-2,.,.,CASSLGDTNQPQHF,TGTGCCAGCAGCCTTGGGGACACCAATCAGCCCCAGCATTTT
TRBJ2-7,TRBV4-3,TRBD1,once,CASSRIRGPYEQYF,TGCGCCAGCAGCCGGATCAGGGGGCCCTACGAGCAGTACTTC
TRBJ1-5,TRBV2,.,.,CASSAEGWNPPQHF,TGTGCCAGCAGTGCCGAGGGGTGGAATCCACCCCAGCATTTT
TRBJ1-1,TRBV6-4,TRBD1,.,CASRDQGQGPNTEAFF,TGTGCCAGCAGAGATCAGGGACAGGGACCCAACACTGAAGCTTTCTTT
TRBJ1-5,TRBV6-6,.,.,CASTPSRAQPQHF,TGTGCCAGCACCCCCAGTAGGGCTCAGCCCCAGCATTTT
TRBJ1-1,TRBV2,.,.,CASQYHGRSTEAFF,TGTGCCAGCCAATACCATGGGAGAAGCACTGAAGCTTTCTTT
TRBJ1-6,TRBV9,TRBD1,.,CASSVGTGYSPLHF,TGTGCCAGCAGCGTCGGGACAGGGTATTCACCCCTCCACTTT
TRBJ2-5,TRBV27,.,.,CASSLRGSGETQYF,TGTGCCAGCAGTTTAAGGGGCTCAGGAGAGACCCAGTACTTC
TRBJ2-3,TRBV13,TRBD2,.,CASSPQPSSGYPWDTQYF,TGTGCCAGCAGCCCACAACCATCTAGCGGCTACCCTTGGGATACGCAGTATTTT
TRBJ2-6,TRBV5-1,.,.,CASGDSGNTGANVLTF,TGCGCCAGCGGGGATTCGGGGAATACGGGGGCCAACGTCCTGACTTTC
TRBJ2-1,TRBV29-1,TRBD1,.,CSVDETGSDEQFF,TGCAGCGTTGACGAGACAGGGTCCGATGAGCAGTTCTTC
TRBJ1-1,TRBV11-2,.,.,CASSLRGGNTEAFF,TGTGCCAGCAGCTTACGAGGGGGGAACACTGAAGCTTTCTTT
TRBJ1-6,TRBV28,.,.,CASSLSTSGLLDSPLHF,TGTGCCAGCAGTTTATCCACCTCAGGGTTGTTGGATTCACCCCTCCACTTT
TRBJ1-1,TRBV24-1,.,.,CATRGGGPLNTEAFF,TGTGCCACCCGAGGAGGGGGACCATTGAACACTGAAGCTTTCTTT
TRBJ1-5,TRBV5-1,TRBD1,.,CASSPGTANQPQHF,TGCGCCAGCAGCCCCGGGACAGCCAATCAGCCCCAGCATTTT
TRBJ2-2,TRBV5-1,.,.,CASSFDRTGELFF,TGCGCCAGCAGTTTTGACAGAACCGGGGAGCTGTTTTTT
TRBJ1-5,TRBV7-8,.,once,CASSTDWTVRQPQHF,TGTGCCAGCAGCACAGATTGGACAGTACGTCAGCCCCAGCATTTT